This T cell receptor beta chain came from a study of blood T cell repertoires in COVID-19. Assay used: immunoSEQ multiplex PCR; TCRdb lists only in-frame clones, some missing. The sample lists hundreds of thousands of clones, around nine tenths occurring once. The CDR3 sequence is 15 residues long. Germline V CDR1 and CDR2: LNHDA, SQIVND (reference sequence). V was trimmed by 2 bases and J by 0 bases, leaving 8 bases between them. The receptor was isolated from a man between 60 and 75 years old with COVID-19, enrolled during active disease. Sequencing used peripheral blood. The chain combines TRBV19 with TRBJ2-1; D may be TRBD1 (5 bases). CDR3 sequence: CASSIRGSSYNEQFF. DNA for the CDR3: TGTGCCAGTAGTATAAGGGGTAGCTCCTACAATGAGCAGTTCTTC.